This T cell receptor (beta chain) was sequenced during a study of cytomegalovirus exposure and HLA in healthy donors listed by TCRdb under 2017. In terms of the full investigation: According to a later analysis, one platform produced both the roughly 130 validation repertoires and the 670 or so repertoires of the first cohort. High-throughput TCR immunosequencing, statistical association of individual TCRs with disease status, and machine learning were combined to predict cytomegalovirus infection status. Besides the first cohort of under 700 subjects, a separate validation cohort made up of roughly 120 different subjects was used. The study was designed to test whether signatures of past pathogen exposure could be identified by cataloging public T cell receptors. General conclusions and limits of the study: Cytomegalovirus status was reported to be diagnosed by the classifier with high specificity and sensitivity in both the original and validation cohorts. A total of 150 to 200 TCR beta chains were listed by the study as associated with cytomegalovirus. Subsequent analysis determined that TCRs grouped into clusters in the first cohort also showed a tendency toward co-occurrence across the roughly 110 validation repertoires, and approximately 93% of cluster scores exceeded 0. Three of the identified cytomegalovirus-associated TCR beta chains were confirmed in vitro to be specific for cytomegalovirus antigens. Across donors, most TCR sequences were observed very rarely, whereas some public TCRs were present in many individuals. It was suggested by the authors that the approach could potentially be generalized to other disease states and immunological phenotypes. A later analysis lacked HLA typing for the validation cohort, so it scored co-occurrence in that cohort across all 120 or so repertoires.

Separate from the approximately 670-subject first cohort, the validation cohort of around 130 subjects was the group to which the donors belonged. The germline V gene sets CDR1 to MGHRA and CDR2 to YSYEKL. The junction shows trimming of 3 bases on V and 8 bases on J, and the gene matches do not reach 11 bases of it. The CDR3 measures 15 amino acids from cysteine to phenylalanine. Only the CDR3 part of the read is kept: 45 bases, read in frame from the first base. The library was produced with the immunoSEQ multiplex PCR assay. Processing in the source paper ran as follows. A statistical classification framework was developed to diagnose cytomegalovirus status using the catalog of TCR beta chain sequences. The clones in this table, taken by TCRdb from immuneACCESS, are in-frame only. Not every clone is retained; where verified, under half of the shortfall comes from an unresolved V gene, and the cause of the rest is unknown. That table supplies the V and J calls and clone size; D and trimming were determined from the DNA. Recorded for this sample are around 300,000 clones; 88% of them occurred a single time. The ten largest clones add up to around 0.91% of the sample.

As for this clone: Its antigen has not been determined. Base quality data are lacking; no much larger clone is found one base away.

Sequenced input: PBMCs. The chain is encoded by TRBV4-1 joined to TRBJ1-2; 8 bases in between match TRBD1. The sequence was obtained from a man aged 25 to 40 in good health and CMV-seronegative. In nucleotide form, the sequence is TGCGCCAGCAGCCATTTACAGGGGGGGATCCGAGGCTACACCTTC. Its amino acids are CASSHLQGGIRGYTF.